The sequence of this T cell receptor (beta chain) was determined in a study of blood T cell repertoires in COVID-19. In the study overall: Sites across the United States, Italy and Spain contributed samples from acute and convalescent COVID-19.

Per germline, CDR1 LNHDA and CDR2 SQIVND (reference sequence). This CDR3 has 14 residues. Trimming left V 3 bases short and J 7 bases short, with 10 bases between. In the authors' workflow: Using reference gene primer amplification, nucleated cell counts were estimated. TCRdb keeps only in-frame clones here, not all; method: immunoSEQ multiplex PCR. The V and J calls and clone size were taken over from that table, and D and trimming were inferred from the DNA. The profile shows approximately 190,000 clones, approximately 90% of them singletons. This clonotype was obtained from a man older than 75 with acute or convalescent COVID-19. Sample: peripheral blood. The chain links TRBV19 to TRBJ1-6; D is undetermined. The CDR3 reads CASSIGGDNSPLHF. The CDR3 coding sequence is TGTGCCAGTAGTATTGGCGGAGACAATTCACCCCTCCACTTT.